This T cell receptor (beta chain) was obtained from a study of blood T cell repertoires in COVID-19. Study background: T cells, B-cell-depleted T cells, or PBMCs supplied cDNA or gDNA.

Method: immunoSEQ multiplex PCR; TCRdb's copy keeps in-frame clones and lacks some. There are 340,000 or so clones in the sample; around 83% occur only once, and roughly 3% lies in the top ten. V was shortened by 6 bases and J by 4 bases, with 10 bases between the two germline ends. Germline V gives CDR1 MNHEY, CDR2 SVGAGI. The CDR3 extends over 13 amino acids. Sample: peripheral blood. This sequence was found in a young man with active or convalescent COVID-19. The chain employs TRBV6-5 and TRBJ1-3; D perhaps matches TRBD1 (5 bases). The CDR3 loop reads CASSSPGGNTIYF. Written as DNA, the CDR3 is TGTGCCAGCAGCTCCCCAGGGGGAAACACCATATATTTT.